This is a list of T cell receptor beta chains from one sample in a study of OX40 agonist ivuxolimab in advanced cancers. TCRdb's copy holds only in-frame clones and misses some; the assay was immunoSEQ multiplex PCR. This table has about 77,000 clones, over 75% appearing once. The input for sequencing was CD4+ or CD8+ T cells sorted from blood, taken in a trial of the OX40 agonist ivuxolimab. The receptors stem from an adult with an advanced solid tumor such as melanoma, head and neck, liver or kidney cancer. Both conserved end residues are part of each CDR3. The order of the fields is D gene, J gene, V gene, clone size, CDR3 DNA, CDR3 protein. D genes are given only for firm matches. A clone size is listed for some rows: how often the clone was seen (once, few, many), or a class if it is expanded.

>TRBD1|TRBJ2-7|TRBV6-5|NA
TGTGCCAGCAGTTACATAGGACAGGGTTCCTACGAGCAGTACTTC
CASSYIGQGSYEQYF
>NA|TRBJ1-1|TRBV2|NA
TGTGCCAGCAGTGACAGGGGTCGCACTGAAGCTTTCTTT
CASSDRGRTEAFF
>NA|TRBJ1-3|TRBV27|NA
TGTGCCAGCAGTTTCCTGCCTCCGGGAAACACCATATATTTT
CASSFLPPGNTIYF
>NA|TRBJ1-6|TRBV7-8|NA
TGTGCCAGCAGCTCTCAGGCGTTTCCGAACTCACCCCTCCACTTT
CASSSQAFPNSPLHF
>TRBD1|TRBJ1-4|TRBV18|NA
TGTGCCAGCTCACAAGACAGGGATAGAGGAGAAAAACTGTTTTTT
CASSQDRDRGEKLFF
>NA|TRBJ2-5|TRBV18|NA
TGTGCCAGCTCACCTCCGGGACACCAACCACAAGAGACCCAGTACTTC
CASSPPGHQPQETQYF
>TRBD2|TRBJ2-1|TRBV2|NA
TGTGCCAGCCAGGGACTAGCGTCCTACAATGAGCAGTTCTTC
CASQGLASYNEQFF
>TRBD1|TRBJ1-6|TRBV7-8|few
TGTGCCAGCAGCTTAGCTCCGGGACAGGGGGACAATTCACCCCTCCACTTT
CASSLAPGQGDNSPLHF
>NA|TRBJ1-5|TRBV15|once
TGTGCCACCAGCAGAGATCGGGAGGGGGGGTCCCAGCATTTT
CATSRDREGGSQHF
>NA|TRBJ1-2|TRBV5-6|NA
TGTGCCAGCAGGACCCTAGGGACGGCCAACTATGGCTACACCTTC
CASRTLGTANYGYTF
>NA|TRBJ1-3|TRBV7-8|NA
TGTGCCAGCAGCGGCGGGGGGGTCCACACCATATATTTT
CASSGGGVHTIYF
>NA|TRBJ2-1|TRBV30|NA
TGTGCCTGGAGCCGGGACGGCTACAATGAGCAGTTCTTC
CAWSRDGYNEQFF
>TRBD2|TRBJ2-5|TRBV9|once
TGTGCCAGCAGCGCTAGCGGGGCACGGGAGACCCAGTACTTC
CASSASGARETQYF
>NA|TRBJ1-6|TRBV11-2|few
TGTGCCAGCAGCTTAGACGGCCGCACTTCACCCCTCCACTTT
CASSLDGRTSPLHF
>NA|TRBJ2-7|TRBV6-6|NA
TGTGCCAGCGGGGGGGCAGGCTACGAGCAGTACTTC
CASGGAGYEQYF
>TRBD1|TRBJ1-2|TRBV7-2|NA
TGTGCCAGCAGCCCCAGGGGGGGAGGCTACTATGGCTACACCTTC
CASSPRGGGYYGYTF